Included here is one T cell receptor beta chain sequence, with context. Antigen: not known. This sample was included in a study of Tregs in tolerant kidney transplant recipients. General observations from the study: Activated donor B cell expansion appeared to reveal the most relevant donor-specific TCRbeta repertoire.

Using immunoSEQ multiplex PCR, the repertoire was profiled, and TCRdb retains in-frame clones only, with some absent. Here the sample spans 14,000 to 15,000 clones, around 80% being singletons. Sample: Tregs from blood, taken before the transplant. This sequence was found in a human donor who received a combined kidney and bone marrow transplant.

The CDR3 is CSVEDPDRENTGELFF. The CDR3 nucleotides read TGCAGCGTTGAAGATCCGGACAGGGAAAACACCGGGGAGCTGTTTTTT. The chain has TRBV29-1 and TRBJ2-2; 8 bases map to TRBD1. The V gene end was trimmed by 0 bases and the J gene end by 2 bases; junction bases not matched to a gene: 5. This CDR3 spans 16 amino acids. CDR1 is SQVTM, CDR2 ANQGSEA, per germline.